Each of the 9 T cell receptor beta chains below was sequenced from the same sample in a study of identical twins. A single record per CDR3 protein comes from TCRdb applying MiXCR to the 5' RACE reads. The table lists some 730,000 distinct CDR3 sequences, 18% of them singletons, with 13% in the top ten. These same data were also listed under a study on T cells expressing NK-cell markers.

The specimen was PBMCs. Receptors were obtained from a woman aged 18-30 years in good health.

This clonotype was recorded only once. The chain has TRBV20-1 and TRBJ2-3; tentatively, D is TRBD1 or TRBD2 (6 bases each). The CDR3 sequence is 14 residues long. Germline CDR1 DFQATT, CDR2 SNEGSKA (reference sequence). Trimming stripped 6 bases from V and 1 base from J, with 14 bases between. CDR3 in amino acids: CSAARGARTDTQYF. The DNA of the CDR3 is TGCAGTGCAGCTAGGGGGGCACGCACAGATACGCAGTATTTT.

This clonotype was observed many times. The DNA of the CDR3 is TGTGCCAGCAGTTTCTTCGGGGAGCTGTTTTTT. Translating gives CASSFFGELFF. The gene calls are TRBV12-3 or TRBV12-4 and TRBJ2-2; D is ambiguous. This CDR3 has 11 amino acids. Trimming cost V 3 bases and J 7 bases, with 3 bases left between them.

This sequence joins TRBV19 and TRBJ2-7, with 8 nucleotides matching TRBD1. CDR3 size: 15 residues. Germline V CDR1 and CDR2: LNHDA, SQIVND (reference sequence). The V segment lost 5 bases and the J segment 0 bases; nucleotides outside the gene matches: 6. The CDR3 DNA reads TGTGCCAGTAGTCAGAGGACAGGGTCCTCCTACGAGCAGTACTTC. Amino acid sequence: CASSQRTGSSYEQYF.

This chain connects TRBV25-1 to TRBJ2-2, with unresolved D. Trimming left V 6 bases short and J 7 bases short, with 12 bases between. The CDR3 is made up of 13 amino acids. Per germline, CDR1 MGHDK and CDR2 SYGVNS. The DNA for the CDR3 is TGTGCCAGCAGCGTGTCCCGGATCGGGGAGCTGTTTTTT. This gives the protein CASSVSRIGELFF.

This clonotype was counted a few times. The chain couples TRBV10-3 to TRBJ2-3; the D gene is possibly TRBD2 (6 bases). Trimming shortened V by 8 bases and J by 0 bases, and 12 bases separated the two germline ends. Per germline, CDR1 ENHRY and CDR2 SYGVKD. This CDR3 comprises 14 residues. The CDR3 here is CAISTGTSTDTQYF. The CDR3 DNA is TGTGCCATCTCGACTGGGACTAGCACAGATACGCAGTATTTT.

V usage is TRBV5-1 and J usage is TRBJ2-1, with 9 bases fitting TRBD2. The CDR3 totals 16 residues. Germline V gene lookup returns CDR1 SGHRS and CDR2 YFSETQ. V shed 7 bases and J 4 bases; nucleotides not matched to a gene: 12. The CDR3 spells CASGPGAGGAYNEQFF. CDR3 bases: TGCGCCAGCGGCCCGGGGGCGGGAGGGGCATACAATGAGCAGTTCTTC.

This clonotype was seen once. The V call is TRBV5-1, the J call TRBJ2-3; D gene ambiguous. Germline assignment: CDR1 SGHRS and CDR2 YFSETQ. The V end was cut by 7 bases, the J end by 0 bases, with 9 bases between. The CDR3 totals 13 residues. CDR3 region: CASVGYSTDTQYF. For the CDR3, the DNA is TGCGCCAGCGTCGGGTATAGCACAGATACGCAGTATTTT. The full variable domain, its missing parts supplied by reference TRBV5-1 and TRBJ2-3, is KAGVTQTPRYLIKTRGQQVTLSCSPISGHRSVSWYQQTPGQGLQFLFEYFSETQRNKGNFPGRFSGRQFSNSRSEMNVSTLELGDSALYLCASVGYSTDTQYFGPGTRLTVL.

The chain joins TRBV6-1 to TRBJ2-4; 9 bases match TRBD2. With V trimmed by 2 bases and J by 8 bases, 7 bases remained unmatched. The CDR3 covers 15 residues. CDR1 is MNHNS, CDR2 SASEGT, per germline. The CDR3 loop reads CASSELAGKGDIQYF. CDR3 in DNA: TGTGCCAGCAGTGAACTAGCGGGGAAGGGGGACATTCAGTACTTC.

This clonotype was counted between two and nine times. The chain is built from TRBV5-5 and TRBJ1-1; D not resolved. CDR1 and CDR2 (germline): SGHKS, YYEKEE (reference sequence). The length of the CDR3 is 13 residues. Trimming cost V 3 bases and J 6 bases, with 12 bases left between them. The CDR3: CASSWAGLPEAFF. In nucleotides, the CDR3 is TGTGCCAGCAGCTGGGCTGGCCTACCTGAAGCTTTCTTT.